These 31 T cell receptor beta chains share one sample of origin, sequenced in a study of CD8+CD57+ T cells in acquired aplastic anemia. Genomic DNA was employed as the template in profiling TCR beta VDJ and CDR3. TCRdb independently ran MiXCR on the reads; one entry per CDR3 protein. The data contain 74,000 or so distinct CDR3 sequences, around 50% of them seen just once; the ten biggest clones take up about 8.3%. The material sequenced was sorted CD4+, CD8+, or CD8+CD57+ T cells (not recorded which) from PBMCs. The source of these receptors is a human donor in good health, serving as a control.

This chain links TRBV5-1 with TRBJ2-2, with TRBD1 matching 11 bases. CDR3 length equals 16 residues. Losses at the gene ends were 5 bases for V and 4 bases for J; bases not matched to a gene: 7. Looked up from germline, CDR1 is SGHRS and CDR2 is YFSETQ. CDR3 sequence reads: CASSWTGGAGTGELFF. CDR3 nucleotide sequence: TGCGCCAGCAGTTGGACAGGGGGCGCGGGCACCGGGGAGCTGTTTTTT.

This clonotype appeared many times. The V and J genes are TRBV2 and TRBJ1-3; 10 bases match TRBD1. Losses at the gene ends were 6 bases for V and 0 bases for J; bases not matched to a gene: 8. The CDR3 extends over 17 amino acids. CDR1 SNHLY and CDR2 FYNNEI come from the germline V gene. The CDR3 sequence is CASSTSGTGDSGNTIYF. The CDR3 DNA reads TGTGCCAGCAGCACCTCCGGGACAGGGGACTCTGGAAACACCATATATTTT.

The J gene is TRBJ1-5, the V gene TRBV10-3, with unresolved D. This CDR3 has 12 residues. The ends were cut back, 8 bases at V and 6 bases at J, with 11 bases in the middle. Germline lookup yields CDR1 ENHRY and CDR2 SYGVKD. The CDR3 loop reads CAIGRASQPQHF. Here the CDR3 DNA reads TGTGCCATCGGCCGGGCATCTCAGCCCCAGCATTTT.

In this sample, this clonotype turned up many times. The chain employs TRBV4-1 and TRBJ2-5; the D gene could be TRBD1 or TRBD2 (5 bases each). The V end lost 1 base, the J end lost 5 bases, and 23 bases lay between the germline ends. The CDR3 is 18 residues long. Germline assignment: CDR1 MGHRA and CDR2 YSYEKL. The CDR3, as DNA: TGCGCCAGCAGCCAAGTAGTCGCACGACCTACAGAGGGGGAGACCCAGTACTTC. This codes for CASSQVVARPTEGETQYF.

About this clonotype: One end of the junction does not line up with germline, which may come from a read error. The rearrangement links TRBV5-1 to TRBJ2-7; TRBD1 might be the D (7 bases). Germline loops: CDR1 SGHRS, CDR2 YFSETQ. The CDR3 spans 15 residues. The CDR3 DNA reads TGCGCCGGCAGCTTGGCGACAGGGAGGACCTACGAGCAGTACTTC. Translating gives CAGSLATGRTYEQYF.

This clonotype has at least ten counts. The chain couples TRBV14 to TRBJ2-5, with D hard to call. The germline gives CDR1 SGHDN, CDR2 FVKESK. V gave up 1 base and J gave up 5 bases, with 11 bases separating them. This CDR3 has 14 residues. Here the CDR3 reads CASSQALRFETQYF. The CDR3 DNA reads TGTGCCAGCAGCCAAGCACTCCGTTTCGAGACCCAGTACTTC. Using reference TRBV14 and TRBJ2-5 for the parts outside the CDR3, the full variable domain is EAGVTQFPSHSVIEKGQTVTLRCDPISGHDNLYWYRRVMGKEIKFLLHFVKESKQDESGMPNNRFLAERTGGTYSTLKVQPAELEDSGVYFCASSQALRFETQYFGPGTRLLVL.

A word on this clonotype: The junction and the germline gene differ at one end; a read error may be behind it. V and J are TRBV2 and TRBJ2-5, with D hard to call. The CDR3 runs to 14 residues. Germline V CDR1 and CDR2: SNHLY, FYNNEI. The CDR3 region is CASSEFTTQETQYF. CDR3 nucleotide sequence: TGCGCCAGCAGTGAGTTTACTACCCAAGAGACCCAGTACTTC.

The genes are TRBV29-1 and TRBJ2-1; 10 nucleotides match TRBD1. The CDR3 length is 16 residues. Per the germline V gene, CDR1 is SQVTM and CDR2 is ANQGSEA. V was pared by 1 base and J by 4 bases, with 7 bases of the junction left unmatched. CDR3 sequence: CSVEVSWTGGYNEQFF. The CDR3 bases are TGCAGCGTTGAAGTTTCCTGGACAGGGGGGTACAATGAGCAGTTCTTC.

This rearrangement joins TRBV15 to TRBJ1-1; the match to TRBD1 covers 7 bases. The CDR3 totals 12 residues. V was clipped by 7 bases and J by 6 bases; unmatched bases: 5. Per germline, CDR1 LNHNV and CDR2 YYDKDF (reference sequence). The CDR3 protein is CATTTGVAEAFF. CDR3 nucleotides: TGTGCCACCACAACAGGGGTCGCTGAAGCTTTCTTT.

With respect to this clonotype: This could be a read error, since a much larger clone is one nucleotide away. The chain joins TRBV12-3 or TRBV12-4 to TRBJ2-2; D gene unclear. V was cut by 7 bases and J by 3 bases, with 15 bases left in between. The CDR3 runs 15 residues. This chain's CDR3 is CASTLPTPDTGELFF. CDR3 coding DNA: TGTGCCAGCACCCTCCCGACACCCGACACCGGGGAGCTGTTTTTT.

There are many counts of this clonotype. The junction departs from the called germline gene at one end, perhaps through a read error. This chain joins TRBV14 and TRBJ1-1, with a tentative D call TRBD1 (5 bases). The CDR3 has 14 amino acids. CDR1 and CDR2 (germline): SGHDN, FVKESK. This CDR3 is CASSHSGLNTEAFF. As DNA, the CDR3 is TGTGCCAGCAGCCACTCAGGGTTGAATACTGAAGCTTTCTTT.

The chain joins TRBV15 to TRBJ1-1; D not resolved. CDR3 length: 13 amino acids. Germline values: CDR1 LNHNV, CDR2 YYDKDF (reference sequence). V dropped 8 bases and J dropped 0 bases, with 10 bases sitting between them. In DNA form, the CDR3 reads TGTGCCACCGCTCCGACCATGAACACTGAAGCTTTCTTT. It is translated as CATAPTMNTEAFF. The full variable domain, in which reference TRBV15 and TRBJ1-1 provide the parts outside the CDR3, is DAMVIQNPRYQVTQFGKPVTLSCSQTLNHNVMYWYQQKSSQAPKLLFHYYDKDFNNEADTPDNFQSRRPNTSFCFLDIRSPGLGDTAMYLCATAPTMNTEAFFGQGTRLTVV.

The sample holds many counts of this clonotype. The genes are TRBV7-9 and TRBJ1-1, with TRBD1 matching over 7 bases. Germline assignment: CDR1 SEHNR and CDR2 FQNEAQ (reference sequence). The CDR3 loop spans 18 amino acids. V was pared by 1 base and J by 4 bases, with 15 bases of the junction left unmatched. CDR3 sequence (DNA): TGTGCCAGCAGCTTAGTGACATCCGGGTTCAGGGGGGGCACTGAAGCTTTCTTT. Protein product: CASSLVTSGFRGGTEAFF.

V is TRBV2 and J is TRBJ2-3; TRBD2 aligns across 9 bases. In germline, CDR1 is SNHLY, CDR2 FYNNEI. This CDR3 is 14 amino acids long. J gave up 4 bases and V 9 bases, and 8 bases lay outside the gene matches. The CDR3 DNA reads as TGTGCCAGAAGACTTAGCGGGAGCCCAGATACGCAGTATTTT. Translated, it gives CARRLSGSPDTQYF.

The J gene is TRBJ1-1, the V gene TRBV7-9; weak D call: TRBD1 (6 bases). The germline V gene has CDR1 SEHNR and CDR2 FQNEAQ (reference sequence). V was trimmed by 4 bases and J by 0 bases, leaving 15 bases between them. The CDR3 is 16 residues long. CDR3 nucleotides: TGTGCCAGCAGCTCAATAGGGGGGACTATGAACACTGAAGCTTTCTTT. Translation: CASSSIGGTMNTEAFF.

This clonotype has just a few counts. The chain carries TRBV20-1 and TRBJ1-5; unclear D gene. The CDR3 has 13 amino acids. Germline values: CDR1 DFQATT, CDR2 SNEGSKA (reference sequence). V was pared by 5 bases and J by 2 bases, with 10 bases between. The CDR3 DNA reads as TGCAGTGCTGAGACTGGTGGCAATCAGCCCCAGCATTTT. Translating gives CSAETGGNQPQHF.

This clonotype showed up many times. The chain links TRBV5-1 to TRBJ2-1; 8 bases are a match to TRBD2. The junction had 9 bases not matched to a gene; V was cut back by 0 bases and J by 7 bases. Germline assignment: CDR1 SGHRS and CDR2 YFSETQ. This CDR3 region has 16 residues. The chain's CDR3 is CASSLEGAGGYNEQFF. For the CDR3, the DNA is TGCGCCAGCAGCTTGGAAGGGGCGGGGGGTTATAATGAGCAGTTCTTC.

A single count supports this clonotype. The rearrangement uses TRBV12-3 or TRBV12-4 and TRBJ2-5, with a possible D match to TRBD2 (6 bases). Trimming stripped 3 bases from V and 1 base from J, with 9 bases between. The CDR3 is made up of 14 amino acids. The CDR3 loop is CASSFLGGQETQYF. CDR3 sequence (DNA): TGTGCCAGCAGTTTTCTCGGGGGCCAAGAGACCCAGTACTTC.

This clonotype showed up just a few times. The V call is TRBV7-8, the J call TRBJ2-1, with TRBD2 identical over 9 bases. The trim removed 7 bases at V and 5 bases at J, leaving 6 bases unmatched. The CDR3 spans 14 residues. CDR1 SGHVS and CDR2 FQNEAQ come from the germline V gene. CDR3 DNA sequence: TGTGCCAGCACCCGGGGACTAGCCCACAATGAGCAGTTCTTC. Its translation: CASTRGLAHNEQFF.

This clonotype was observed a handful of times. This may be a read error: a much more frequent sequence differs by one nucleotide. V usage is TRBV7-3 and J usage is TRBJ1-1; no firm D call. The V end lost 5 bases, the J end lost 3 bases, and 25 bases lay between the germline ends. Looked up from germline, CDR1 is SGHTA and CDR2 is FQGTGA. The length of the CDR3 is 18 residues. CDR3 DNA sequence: TGTGCCAGCAGCGACCCCGGGCCAACCATTTCCCCCTACACTGAAGCTTTCTTT. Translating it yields CASSDPGPTISPYTEAFF.

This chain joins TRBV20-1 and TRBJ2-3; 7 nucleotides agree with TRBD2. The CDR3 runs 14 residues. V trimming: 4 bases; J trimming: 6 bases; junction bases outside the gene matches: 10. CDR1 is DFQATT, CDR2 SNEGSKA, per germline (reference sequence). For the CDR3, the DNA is TGCAGTGCTACCGTCGGGCCCGGGAGGGATACGCAGTATTTT. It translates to CSATVGPGRDTQYF.

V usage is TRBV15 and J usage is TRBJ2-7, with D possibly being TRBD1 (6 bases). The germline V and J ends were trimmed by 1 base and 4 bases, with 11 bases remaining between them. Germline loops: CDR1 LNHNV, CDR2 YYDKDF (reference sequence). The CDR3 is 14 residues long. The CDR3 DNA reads TGTGCCACCAGCAGAGGAAGGACAGCATACGAGCAGTACTTC. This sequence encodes CATSRGRTAYEQYF. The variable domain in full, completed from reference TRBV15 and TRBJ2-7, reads DAMVIQNPRYQVTQFGKPVTLSCSQTLNHNVMYWYQQKSSQAPKLLFHYYDKDFNNEADTPDNFQSRRPNTSFCFLDIRSPGLGDTAMYLCATSRGRTAYEQYFGPGTRLTVT.

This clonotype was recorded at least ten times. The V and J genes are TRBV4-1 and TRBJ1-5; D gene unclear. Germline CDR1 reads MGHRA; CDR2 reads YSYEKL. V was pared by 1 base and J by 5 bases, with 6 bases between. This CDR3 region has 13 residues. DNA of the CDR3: TGCGCCAGCAGCCAAGCCATCGATCAGCCCCAGCATTTT. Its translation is CASSQAIDQPQHF.

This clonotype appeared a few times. The CDR3 protein is CATSDYWHNEQYF. In nucleotides, the CDR3 is TGTGCCACCAGTGATTACTGGCACAACGAGCAGTACTTC. This chain joins TRBV24-1 and TRBJ2-7, with unresolved D. The V gene lost 2 bases and the J gene lost 5 bases, with 9 bases spanning the gap. CDR1 and CDR2 (germline): KGHDR, SFDVKD. The CDR3 consists of 13 residues.

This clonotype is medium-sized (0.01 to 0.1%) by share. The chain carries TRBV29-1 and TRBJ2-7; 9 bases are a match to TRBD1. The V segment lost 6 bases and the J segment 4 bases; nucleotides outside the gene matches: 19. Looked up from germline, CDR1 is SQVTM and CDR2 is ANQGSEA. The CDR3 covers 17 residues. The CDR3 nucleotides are TGCAGCGTCGTGGGCGCCTCGGGACAGGGTACGATTTACGAGCAGTACTTC. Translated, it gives CSVVGASGQGTIYEQYF.

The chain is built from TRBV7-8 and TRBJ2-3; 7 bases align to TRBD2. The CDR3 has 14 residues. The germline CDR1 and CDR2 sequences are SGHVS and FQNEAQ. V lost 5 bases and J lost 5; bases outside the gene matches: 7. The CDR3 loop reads CASSPDTGGDTQYF. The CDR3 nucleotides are TGTGCCAGCAGCCCTGACACGGGAGGAGATACGCAGTATTTT. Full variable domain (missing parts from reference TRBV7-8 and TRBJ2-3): GAGVSQSPRYKVAKRGQDVALRCDPISGHVSLFWYQQALGQGPEFLTYFQNEAQLDKSGLPSDRFFAERPEGSVSTLKIQRTQQEDSAVYLCASSPDTGGDTQYFGPGTRLTVL.

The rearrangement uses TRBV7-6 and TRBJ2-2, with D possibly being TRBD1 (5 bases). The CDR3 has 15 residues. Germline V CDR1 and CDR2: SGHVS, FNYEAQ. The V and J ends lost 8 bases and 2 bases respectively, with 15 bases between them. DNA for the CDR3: TGTGCCAGCGGGGCAAGGGCCTCAAACACCGGGGAGCTGTTTTTT. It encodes CASGARASNTGELFF.

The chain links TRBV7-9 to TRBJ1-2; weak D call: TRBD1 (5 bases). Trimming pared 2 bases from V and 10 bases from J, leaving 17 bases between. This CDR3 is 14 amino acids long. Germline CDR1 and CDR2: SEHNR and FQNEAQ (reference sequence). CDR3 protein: CASSLSPGTGDYTF. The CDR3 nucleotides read TGTGCCAGCAGCTTAAGCCCAGGGACCGGGGACTACACCTTC.

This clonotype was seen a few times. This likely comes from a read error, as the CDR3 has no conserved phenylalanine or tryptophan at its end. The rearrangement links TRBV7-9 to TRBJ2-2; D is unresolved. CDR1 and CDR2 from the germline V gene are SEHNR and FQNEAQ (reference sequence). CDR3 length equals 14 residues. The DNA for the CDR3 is TGTGCTAGCAGCCCTATACCTAACACCGGGGAGCTGTTTTCT. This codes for CASSPIPNTGELFS.

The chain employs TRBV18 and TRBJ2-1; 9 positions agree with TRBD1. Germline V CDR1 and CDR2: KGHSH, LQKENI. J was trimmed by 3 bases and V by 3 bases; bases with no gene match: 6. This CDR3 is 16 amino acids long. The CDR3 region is CASSPAGQGVYNEQFF. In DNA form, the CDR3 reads TGTGCCAGCTCACCCGCGGGACAGGGAGTCTACAATGAGCAGTTCTTC.

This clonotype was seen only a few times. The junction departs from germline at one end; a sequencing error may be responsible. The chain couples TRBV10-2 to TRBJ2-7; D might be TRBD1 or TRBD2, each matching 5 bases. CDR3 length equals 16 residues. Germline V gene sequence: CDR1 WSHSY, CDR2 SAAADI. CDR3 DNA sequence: TGTGCCAGCAGCGTTACCGGGACGCCAAGCTCCTACGAGCAGTACTTC. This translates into CASSVTGTPSSYEQYF.